This T cell receptor beta chain was sequenced during a study of shared clonotypes between healthy human individuals. Germline V gives CDR1 SGHRS, CDR2 YFSETQ. This CDR3 spans 15 amino acids. Assay: immunoSEQ multiplex PCR; the TCRdb copy retains only in-frame clones and omits some. The repertoire holds 600,000 to 750,000 clones, with 60% to 80% as singletons. A note on this clone: The likely explanation is a read error, given a far larger clone one base away. Other DNA variants within this sample encode the same CDR3.

This chain joins TRBV5-1 and TRBJ1-1, with TRBD1 matching over 9 bases. The sample taken for sequencing was memory CD4+ T cells sorted from blood. This sample's subset: CD45RA-negative fraction. The TCR was taken from a woman in her 30s in good health. Here the CDR3 reads CASTVPGQGNTEAFF. CDR3 bases: TGTGCCAGCACCGTCCCGGGACAGGGGAACACTGAAGCTTTCTTT.